Presented here are 2 T cell receptor beta chains from one specimen sequenced in a study of blood T cell repertoires in COVID-19. Assay: immunoSEQ multiplex PCR; the TCRdb copy retains only in-frame clones and omits some. The table records under 60,000 clones, 65% to 80% of them present only once. Material for sequencing was peripheral blood. Source of these receptors: a man aged 70-80 years with acute or convalescent COVID-19.

The chain is built from TRBV10-3 and TRBJ2-3; TRBD2 is a possible D gene (5 bases). In germline, CDR1 is ENHRY, CDR2 SYGVKD. This CDR3 has 15 amino acids. Trimming removed 7 bases at V and 0 bases at J, with 14 bases between. This CDR3 reads CAITSSRASTDTQYF. The CDR3 nucleotides read TGTGCCATCACCAGCTCGCGGGCTAGCACAGATACGCAGTATTTT.

In DNA, the CDR3 is TGTGCCAGCAGCAAATTCGAGCGGGAGACCACTAGCACAGATACGCAGTATTTT. Protein sequence: CASSKFERETTSTDTQYF. The chain joins TRBV21-1 to TRBJ2-3; the table's D call TRBD2 went unverified against the DNA. TRBV21-1 is a listed pseudogene. This CDR3 spans 18 amino acids.